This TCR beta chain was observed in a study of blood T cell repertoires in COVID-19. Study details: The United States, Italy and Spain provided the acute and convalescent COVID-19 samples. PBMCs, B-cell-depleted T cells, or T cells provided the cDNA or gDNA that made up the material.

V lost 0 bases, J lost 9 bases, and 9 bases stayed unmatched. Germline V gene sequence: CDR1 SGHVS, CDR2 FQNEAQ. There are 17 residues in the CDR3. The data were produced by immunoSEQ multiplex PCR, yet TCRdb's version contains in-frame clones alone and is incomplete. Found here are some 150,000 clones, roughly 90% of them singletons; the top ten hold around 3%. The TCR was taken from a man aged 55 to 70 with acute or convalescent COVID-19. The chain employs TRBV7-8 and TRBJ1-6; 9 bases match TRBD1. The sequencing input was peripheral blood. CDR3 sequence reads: CASSLARPGQGGSPLHF. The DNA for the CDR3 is TGTGCCAGCAGCTTAGCAAGGCCGGGACAGGGTGGTTCACCCCTCCACTTT.